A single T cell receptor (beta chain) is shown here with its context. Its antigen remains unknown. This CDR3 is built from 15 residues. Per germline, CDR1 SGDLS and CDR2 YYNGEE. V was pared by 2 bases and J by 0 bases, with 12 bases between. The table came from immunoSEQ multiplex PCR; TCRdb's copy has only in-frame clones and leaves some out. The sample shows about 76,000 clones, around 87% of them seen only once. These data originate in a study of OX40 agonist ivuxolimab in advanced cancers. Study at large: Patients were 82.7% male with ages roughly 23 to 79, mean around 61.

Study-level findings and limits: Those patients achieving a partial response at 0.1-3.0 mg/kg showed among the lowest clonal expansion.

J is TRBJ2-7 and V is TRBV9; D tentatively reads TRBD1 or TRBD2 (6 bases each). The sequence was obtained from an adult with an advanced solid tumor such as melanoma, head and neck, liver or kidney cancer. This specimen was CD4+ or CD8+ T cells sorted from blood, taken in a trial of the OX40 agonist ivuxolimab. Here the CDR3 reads CASSVSSGASYEQYF. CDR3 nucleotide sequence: TGTGCCAGCAGCGTTAGTTCGGGGGCCTCCTACGAGCAGTACTTC.